This T cell receptor (beta chain) was obtained from a study of cytomegalovirus exposure and HLA in healthy donors. Study-level findings and limits: Among the sequence variants, a highly shared cluster was likely an artifact of sequencing. Immune exposure information comprised only CMV serostatus.

Both 60 Vbeta primers and 13 Jbeta primers went into the PCR. This table comes from immunoSEQ multiplex PCR, and its TCRdb copy is limited to in-frame clones, with some not included. The sample records around 130,000 clones, roughly 84% being singletons. In the case of this clone: The antigen is undetermined.

The germline gives CDR1 MNHNS, CDR2 SASEGT. The CDR3 contains 14 residues. Germline trimming cut 7 bases from V and 4 bases from J; bases unmatched to any gene: 7. Sequencing was carried out using PBMCs. This TCR was sampled from a boy under 18 in good health and CMV-seronegative. This chain links TRBV6-1 with TRBJ2-5; TRBD1 agrees at 9 bases. The CDR3 loop reads CASIQQGAGETQYF. In DNA, the CDR3 is TGTGCCAGCATTCAACAGGGGGCAGGAGAGACCCAGTACTTC.